Following are 30 T cell receptor beta chains from one sample sequenced in a study of blood T cell repertoires in COVID-19. Sequenced by immunoSEQ multiplex PCR; TCRdb stores in-frame clones only, minus some. The sample yields about 310,000 clones, roughly 89% seen once. The sequenced material came from PBMCs or T cells enriched from blood (not recorded which). The receptors were gathered from a man in his sixties who had recovered from COVID-19.

The chain has TRBV5-3 and TRBJ1-1; TRBD1 agrees at 8 bases. TRBV5-3 qualifies as an ORF whose function is uncertain. CDR3 length equals 10 residues. V was pared by 7 bases and J by 8 bases, with 1 base of the junction left unmatched. CDR3 in amino acids: CARQGAEAFF. CDR3 sequence (DNA): TGTGCCAGACAGGGGGCGGAAGCTTTCTTT.

The genes are TRBV7-2 and TRBJ2-1; 7 bases are a match to TRBD2. Germline CDR1 SGHTA, CDR2 FQGNSA. There are 15 residues in the CDR3. V was pared by 2 bases and J by 4 bases, with 5 bases of the junction left unmatched. In nucleotides, the CDR3 is TGTGCCAGCAGCTTATCTAGCGGCGATTACAATGAGCAGTTCTTC. Encoded protein: CASSLSSGDYNEQFF. The variable domain in full, completed from reference TRBV7-2 and TRBJ2-1, reads GAGVSQSPSNKVTEKGKDVELRCDPISGHTALYWYRQSLGQGLEFLIYFQGNSAPDKSGLPSDRFSAERTGGSVSTLTIQRTQQEDSAVYLCASSLSSGDYNEQFFGPGTRLTVL.

The V and J genes are TRBV5-1 and TRBJ2-7; 9 bases line up with TRBD1. Losses at the gene ends were 4 bases for V and 5 bases for J; bases not matched to a gene: 7. Germline CDR1 and CDR2: SGHRS and YFSETQ. The CDR3 is 14 residues long. CDR3 amino acids: CASSLGQGWDEQYF. DNA for the CDR3: TGCGCCAGCAGCCTGGGACAGGGTTGGGACGAGCAGTACTTC. Looking up the rest from reference TRBV5-1 and TRBJ2-7 gives the full variable domain: KAGVTQTPRYLIKTRGQQVTLSCSPISGHRSVSWYQQTPGQGLQFLFEYFSETQRNKGNFPGRFSGRQFSNSRSEMNVSTLELGDSALYLCASSLGQGWDEQYFGPGTRLTVT.

This chain uses TRBV7-2 with TRBJ2-7; D uncertain. The germline V and J ends were trimmed by 3 bases and 0 bases, with 9 bases remaining between them. CDR3 size: 14 residues. In germline, CDR1 is SGHTA, CDR2 FQGNSA. The CDR3 DNA sequence: TGTGCCAGCAGCTTCGGTTTGCTCTCCTACGAGCAGTACTTC. Translation: CASSFGLLSYEQYF.

This clone was seen only a few times. The chain uses TRBV5-8 and TRBJ2-7, with 8 bases lining up with TRBD1. This CDR3 has 16 residues. Trimming at V came to 1 base and at J to 1 base, leaving 7 bases not matched to a gene. CDR1 and CDR2 from the germline V gene are SGHTS and YDEGEE. Here the CDR3 DNA reads TGTGCCAGCAGCTTGCTCACAGGGGGGCTTTCCTACGAGCAGTACTTC. It translates to CASSLLTGGLSYEQYF. Drawing the rest from reference TRBV5-8 and TRBJ2-7, the complete variable domain is EAGVTQSPTHLIKTRGQQATLRCSPISGHTSVYWYQQALGLGLQFLLWYDEGEERNRGNFPPRFSGRQFPNYSSELNVNALELEDSALYLCASSLLTGGLSYEQYFGPGTRLTVT.

The CDR3 DNA reads as TGTGCCAGCAGGTTGACTAGCGGCTACAATGAGCAGTTCTTC. This translates into CASRLTSGYNEQFF. V and J are TRBV7-6 and TRBJ2-1; the match to TRBD2 covers 9 bases. V lost 6 bases to trimming and J lost 3 bases; unmatched junction nucleotides: 3. The V gene's germline CDR1 is SGHVS and CDR2 FNYEAQ. This CDR3 spans 14 amino acids.

The chain combines TRBV11-3 with TRBJ2-3, with a weak D call TRBD2 (7 bases). The length of the CDR3 is 15 residues. V gave up 3 bases and J gave up 2 bases, with 12 bases separating them. CDR1 and CDR2 from the germline V gene are SGHNT and YENEEA. CDR3 DNA: TGTGCCAGCAGCTTGAAGGGGGGGGCCACAGATACGCAGTATTTT. Protein sequence: CASSLKGGATDTQYF.

The chain is built from TRBV5-1 and TRBJ2-2; TRBD2 aligns across 10 bases. The CDR3 has 18 residues. V shed 6 bases, J shed 5 bases, and the junction held 16 bases outside the gene matches. Per the germline V gene, CDR1 is SGHRS and CDR2 is YFSETQ. The CDR3 DNA reads as TGCGCCAGCACGACAGCTAGCGGGAGAGCGGAGTGGACCGGGGAGCTGTTTTTT. Its protein is CASTTASGRAEWTGELFF. Drawing the rest from reference TRBV5-1 and TRBJ2-2, the complete variable domain is KAGVTQTPRYLIKTRGQQVTLSCSPISGHRSVSWYQQTPGQGLQFLFEYFSETQRNKGNFPGRFSGRQFSNSRSEMNVSTLELGDSALYLCASTTASGRAEWTGELFFGEGSRLTVL.

This clone was detected once. The rearrangement links TRBV27 to TRBJ2-3, with D unclear. V was cut by 4 bases and J by 0 bases, with 8 bases left in between. The CDR3 totals 14 residues. The germline gives CDR1 MNHEY, CDR2 SMNVEV (reference sequence). Here the CDR3 reads CASSSVDSTDTQYF. CDR3 nucleotides: TGTGCCAGCAGTTCCGTAGATAGCACAGATACGCAGTATTTT.

The V and J genes are TRBV30 and TRBJ1-5; 8 bases agree with TRBD1. The CDR3 length is 14 residues. Germline lookup yields CDR1 GTSNPN and CDR2 SVGIG (reference sequence). The V and J ends lost 2 bases and 4 bases, in that order; junction bases with no gene match: 4. The CDR3 DNA sequence: TGTGCCTGGAGTAGTCAGGGGGCAAATCAGCCCCAGCATTTT. Protein sequence: CAWSSQGANQPQHF.

This chain joins TRBV5-5 and TRBJ2-3; 7 bases agree with TRBD2. The CDR3 contains 19 residues. Germline values: CDR1 SGHKS, CDR2 YYEKEE (reference sequence). With 1 base clipped from V and 0 bases from J, the junction kept 14 bases outside the gene matches. The CDR3 bases are TGTGCCAGCAGCTTGCAGGCGGCTAGCGGCCAATATAGCACAGATACGCAGTATTTT. Protein: CASSLQAASGQYSTDTQYF. Variable domain in full (rest from reference TRBV5-5 and TRBJ2-3): DAGVTQSPTHLIKTRGQQVTLRCSPISGHKSVSWYQQVLGQGPQFIFQYYEKEERGRGNFPDRFSARQFPNYSSELNVNALLLGDSALYLCASSLQAASGQYSTDTQYFGPGTRLTVL.

The chain recombines TRBV11-2 with TRBJ2-1; 11 bases map to TRBD1. This CDR3 has 15 residues. Trimming cost V 6 bases and J 3 bases; bases outside gene matches: 4. Germline V gene data show CDR1 as SGHAT and CDR2 as FQNNGV. The CDR3 reads CASRVGTGGYNEQFF. The CDR3 region has the DNA TGTGCCAGCAGAGTTGGGACAGGGGGCTACAATGAGCAGTTCTTC.

The CDR3: CASTLSGMPGNQYF. In DNA, the CDR3 is TGTGCCAGCACACTTAGCGGGATGCCGGGGAACCAGTATTTT. The rearrangement uses TRBV7-2 and TRBJ2-3, with 8 bases fitting TRBD2. V shed 7 bases, J shed 12 bases, and the junction held 15 bases outside the gene matches. Germline CDR1 reads SGHTA; CDR2 reads FQGNSA. This CDR3 has 14 residues.

This clone occurred once. This chain links TRBV7-9 with TRBJ2-2, with D tentatively TRBD1 (5 bases). This CDR3 region has 14 residues. CDR1 and CDR2 (germline): SEHNR, FQNEAQ (reference sequence). Trimming cost V 7 bases and J 4 bases, with 13 bases left between them. As DNA, the CDR3 is TGTGCCAGCACCCTTACAGGAGTCACCGGGGAGCTGTTTTTT. Translating gives CASTLTGVTGELFF.

The V gene is TRBV5-6, the J gene TRBJ2-5; possible D gene TRBD1, 6 bases. Germline CDR1 reads SGHDT; CDR2 reads YYEEEE. This CDR3 comprises 14 residues. The ends were cut back, 3 bases at V and 5 bases at J, with 14 bases in the middle. CDR3 sequence (DNA): TGTGCCAGCAGCTCAACAGGGTTCACGGAGACCCAGTACTTC. This encodes CASSSTGFTETQYF.

This clone has just one count. The V gene is TRBV4-1, the J gene TRBJ2-1; 7 positions agree with TRBD2. There are 19 residues in the CDR3. With V trimmed by 2 bases and J by 2 bases, 15 bases remained unmatched. Germline values: CDR1 MGHRA, CDR2 YSYEKL. The CDR3: CASSQNTGGGGFAYNEQFF. CDR3 DNA: TGCGCCAGCAGCCAAAACACAGGCGGGGGAGGGTTTGCCTACAATGAGCAGTTCTTC.

The rearrangement uses TRBV7-9 and TRBJ1-5, with 8 bases fitting TRBD1. V was pared by 5 bases and J by 5 bases, with 5 bases of the junction left unmatched. CDR1 SEHNR and CDR2 FQNEAQ come from the germline V gene (reference sequence). The CDR3 sequence is 14 residues long. CDR3 loop: CASSSTGGYQPQHF. In DNA, the CDR3 is TGTGCCAGCAGCAGCACAGGGGGGTATCAGCCCCAGCATTTT.

The V and J genes are TRBV5-1 and TRBJ2-5; tentative D call: TRBD1 (6 bases). Germline CDR1 is SGHRS and CDR2 is YFSETQ. V lost 0 bases and J 1 base, leaving 10 bases between the germline ends. The CDR3 runs 15 residues. In nucleotides, the CDR3 is TGCGCCAGCAGCTTGGCCCTAGGGGGCCAAGAGACCCAGTACTTC. Translation gives CASSLALGGQETQYF.

This chain connects TRBV19 to TRBJ1-1, with 9 bases matching TRBD1. V was pared by 10 bases and J by 3 bases, with 6 bases of the junction left unmatched. CDR3 length: 13 residues. Germline CDR1 LNHDA, CDR2 SQIVND (reference sequence). CDR3 sequence: CATKDRGYTEAFF. Here the CDR3 DNA reads TGTGCCACCAAGGACAGGGGATACACTGAAGCTTTCTTT.

The genes are TRBV11-3 and TRBJ2-2, with D uncertain. The CDR3 contains 13 residues. Looked up from germline, CDR1 is SGHNT and CDR2 is YENEEA. Trimming removed 6 bases at V and 7 bases at J, with 12 bases between. CDR3 region: CASSSLADGELFF. Here the CDR3 DNA reads TGTGCCAGCAGTTCTCTGGCGGACGGGGAGCTGTTTTTT.

The rearrangement joins TRBV5-4 to TRBJ2-3, with 7 bases matching TRBD2. CDR3 length equals 15 residues. Losses at the gene ends were 4 bases for V and 1 base for J; bases not matched to a gene: 6. Germline loops: CDR1 SGHNT, CDR2 YYREEE (reference sequence). In DNA, the CDR3 is TGTGCCAGCAGCCAACGACTAGCAGGCACAGATACGCAGTATTTT. Translation: CASSQRLAGTDTQYF.

The sample holds one count of this clone. This chain links TRBV3-1 (or the pseudogene TRBV3-2) with TRBJ2-3; 9 bases fit TRBD2. Germline CDR1 LGHDT, CDR2 YNNKEL (reference sequence). J lost 4 bases, V lost 7 bases, and 9 bases had no gene match. The CDR3 is 15 amino acids. In nucleotides, the CDR3 is TGTGCCAGCACCATCAAGCGGGGGGAATCAGATACGCAGTATTTT. Its protein product is CASTIKRGESDTQYF.

For this clone: Germline is not matched at one junction end, which may reflect a read error. This chain uses TRBV12-3 or TRBV12-4 with TRBJ1-1, with D uncertain. CDR3 size: 13 residues. The CDR3 loop is CASSPPGNAEAFF. The CDR3 nucleotides read TGTGCCAGCAGTCCGCCCGGGAACGCTGAAGCTTTCTTT.

This rearrangement joins TRBV9 to TRBJ1-1; the match to TRBD1 covers 7 bases. The germline CDR1 and CDR2 sequences are SGDLS and YYNGEE. This CDR3 comprises 16 residues. V lost 1 base and J lost 0; bases outside the gene matches: 6. The CDR3 is CASSVFSGGLNTEAFF. CDR3 nucleotide sequence: TGTGCCAGCAGCGTATTTTCAGGGGGGCTGAACACTGAAGCTTTCTTT.

V gene TRBV27 combines with J gene TRBJ2-1; 10 positions match TRBD2. Germline values: CDR1 MNHEY, CDR2 SMNVEV (reference sequence). The CDR3 runs to 15 residues. Germline trimming cut 5 bases from V and 8 bases from J; bases unmatched to any gene: 9. This chain's CDR3 is CASSQPSGGRDEQFF. The CDR3 nucleotides are TGTGCCAGCAGTCAACCTAGCGGGGGTAGGGATGAGCAGTTCTTC.

The rearrangement joins TRBV12-3 or TRBV12-4 to TRBJ1-2; tentatively, D is TRBD1 (6 bases). This CDR3 spans 12 amino acids. V lost 4 bases to trimming and J lost 7 bases, with 10 bases between them. CDR3: CASSSSGVGYTF. CDR3 DNA sequence: TGTGCCAGCAGTTCCTCAGGGGTTGGCTACACCTTC.

This clone was seen only once. The gene calls are TRBV7-6 and TRBJ2-3, with 9 bases matching TRBD1. J gave up 6 bases and V 3 bases, and 10 bases lay outside the gene matches. There are 16 residues in the CDR3. CDR1 SGHVS and CDR2 FNYEAQ come from the germline V gene. CDR3 region: CASSFLGTGPGDTQYF. The CDR3 DNA follows: TGTGCCAGCAGCTTTTTGGGGACAGGGCCCGGGGATACGCAGTATTTT.

J is TRBJ1-6 and V is TRBV7-8; 7 bases are shared with TRBD1. CDR3 length: 18 amino acids. J lost 2 bases, V lost 5 bases, and 12 bases had no gene match. CDR1 SGHVS and CDR2 FQNEAQ come from the germline V gene. The DNA of the CDR3 is TGTGCCAGCAGCCACATAGTGAGACAGGGAACCTATAATTCACCCCTCCACTTT. This encodes CASSHIVRQGTYNSPLHF.

The chain joins TRBV5-1 to TRBJ2-1; tentative D call: TRBD2 (5 bases). This CDR3 comprises 17 residues. The germline V gene encodes CDR1 SGHRS and CDR2 YFSETQ. Between the trimmed V and J ends, which lost 1 base and 7 bases, there was a span of 21 bases. The CDR3 sequence is CASSLNSGLLVRNEQFF. The CDR3 DNA is TGCGCCAGCAGCTTGAATTCCGGTCTACTAGTTAGGAATGAGCAGTTCTTC.

The chain couples TRBV11-3 to TRBJ2-2; 11 bases match TRBD1. The CDR3 consists of 17 residues. J lost 6 bases, V lost 1 base, and 7 bases had no gene match. Germline assignment: CDR1 SGHNT and CDR2 YENEEA. The CDR3 loop reads CASSLGFGGQGAGELFF. The CDR3 coding sequence is TGTGCCAGCAGCTTAGGTTTTGGGGGACAGGGGGCCGGGGAGCTGTTTTTT.